Below, one T cell receptor beta chain is given with its context. The antigen it recognizes is unknown. No base quality information exists; no much larger clone differs at one position. Libraries were made using the immunoSEQ multiplex PCR assay. Per the authors' processing: A statistical classification framework was built to diagnose cytomegalovirus status from the catalog of TCR beta chain sequences. This immuneACCESS table, as held by TCRdb, lists in-frame sequences with V and J called but not all clones. Of the missing ones, under half trace to an unresolved V gene in checked studies; the others have no known cause. The DNA gave D and trimming, while V, J and clone size come from that table. The sample records tens of thousands of clones, roughly 92% of which are singletons. The ten largest clones take up approximately 1.1% of the sample. V has 0 bases trimmed and J has 6 bases trimmed; junction bases matching no gene number 8. There are 16 amino acids in the CDR3, from cysteine to phenylalanine inclusive. The retained sequence is limited to the CDR3, 48 bases, with the frame set at the first base. The germline V gene provides CDR1 SGHRS and CDR2 YFSETQ.

This entry comes from a study of cytomegalovirus exposure and HLA in healthy donors (TCRdb year 2017). In terms of the full investigation: According to a later analysis, the 120 or so validation repertoires were produced on the same platform as the 666 repertoires of the first cohort. The aim of the study was to test whether cataloging public T cell receptors could identify signatures of past pathogen exposure. High-throughput TCR immunosequencing, statistical association of individual TCRs with disease status, and machine learning were combined to predict cytomegalovirus infection status. Besides the first cohort of under 700 subjects, a separate validation cohort made up of about 120 different subjects was used.

Donors formed part of the validation cohort, which comprised over a hundred subjects and was distinct from the first cohort of under 800 subjects. On the study overall, not on this receptor specifically: The study listed approximately 160 TCR beta chains as associated with cytomegalovirus. A later analysis found that TCRs clustered in the first cohort also tended to co-occur in the 100 to 150 validation repertoires, with 94% of cluster scores above 0. The authors suggested that the approach could potentially be generalized to other disease states and immunological phenotypes. The classifier was reported to diagnose cytomegalovirus status with high specificity and sensitivity in both the original cohort and the validation cohort. Across donors, most TCR sequences were observed very rarely, whereas some public TCRs were present in many individuals. In vitro tests confirmed that three of the cytomegalovirus-associated TCR beta chains recognize cytomegalovirus antigens. All 120 or so repertoires were used to score co-occurrence in the validation cohort in a later analysis, because that analysis had no HLA typing for the cohort.

This receptor was obtained from a woman aged 25 to 39 in good health and CMV-seropositive. The chain is assembled from TRBV5-1 and TRBJ2-1; 8 central nucleotides agree with TRBD1. Sequencing used PBMCs. The CDR3 reads as follows: CASSLALTGDGNEQFF. The sequence in DNA is TGCGCCAGCAGCTTGGCTTTGACAGGGGACGGCAATGAGCAGTTCTTC.